This T cell receptor beta chain was captured in a study of blood T cells in healthy people across ages. Findings and limits, study-wide: In long-lived donors, naive CD4+ cell counts and diversity exceeded those of aged donors.

There are a few counts of this clonotype. As yet, its antigen is unknown. This CDR3 has 11 residues. V was trimmed by 5 bases and J by 8 bases, leaving 12 bases between them. CDR1 and CDR2 from the germline V gene are SQVTM and ANQGSEA. Sample-barcoded 5' priming and a J-beta primer mix drove a second PCR of roughly 7 to 11 cycles. MiXCR, applied by TCRdb to the 5' RACE reads, yields one record per CDR3 protein. The sample lists over a million distinct CDR3 sequences, more than 40% occurring once. The rearrangement joins TRBV29-1 to TRBJ1-2; a possible D gene is TRBD1 (6 bases). This clonotype was obtained from an older woman in good health. Sequenced sample: blood. The CDR3 loop is CSVMDSHGYTF. The CDR3 nucleotides are TGCAGCGTTATGGACAGCCACGGCTACACCTTC. The full variable domain, in which reference TRBV29-1 and TRBJ1-2 provide the parts outside the CDR3, is SAVISQKPSRDICQRGTSLTIQCQVDSQVTMMFWYRQQPGQSLTLIATANQGSEATYESGFVIDKFPISRPNLTFSTLTVSNMSPEDSSIYLCSVMDSHGYTFGSGTRLTVV.